Presented here are 15 T cell receptor beta chains from one specimen sequenced in a study of blood T cells in healthy people across ages (dated by TCRdb to the mid-2010s). Libraries came from 5' RACE. Sequencing was performed on an Illumina HiSeq 2500. A second about 7 to 12 cycle PCR used a sample-barcoded 5' primer and a J-beta primer mix. TCRdb reprocessed the public reads (quality trimming at Q25 with fastp, clone calling with MiXCR) and kept in-frame beta chains. Under each unique CDR3 protein, matching rows form one entry showing the most common genes and DNA. For this sample the table gives roughly 700,000 distinct CDR3 sequences, of which around 25% were detected only once. The ten largest clones represent 9.4% of the sample. Another study also made use of these data, one on T cells of mothers and their children.

Source material: blood. The receptors originated from a boy younger than 18 in good health.

The rearrangement links TRBV7-3 to TRBJ2-3; D might be TRBD2 (6 bases). The CDR3 is 19 amino acids. Trimming cost V 1 base and J 2 bases, with 22 bases left between them. CDR1 SGHTA and CDR2 FQGTGA come from the germline V gene. This CDR3 reads CASSLSLSGDPPDTDTQYF. CDR3 DNA: TGTGCCAGCAGCTTAAGCTTATCGGGAGACCCCCCTGACACAGATACGCAGTATTTT.

This clonotype has only a few counts. The rearrangement uses TRBV3-1 and TRBJ2-1; 8 bases match TRBD2. The CDR3 is 20 residues long. Losses at the gene ends were 0 bases for V and 4 bases for J; bases not matched to a gene: 17. CDR1 and CDR2 (germline): LGHDT, YNNKEL (reference sequence). CDR3 region: CASSQEIGREDSIKYNEQFF. In DNA form, the CDR3 reads TGTGCCAGCAGCCAAGAAATAGGGCGGGAGGACTCCATAAAATACAATGAGCAGTTCTTC.

The chain has TRBV5-1 and TRBJ2-5, with unresolved D. The CDR3 runs 16 residues. V was clipped by 1 base and J by 2 bases, with 15 bases between them. In germline, CDR1 is SGHRS, CDR2 YFSETQ. The CDR3 is CASSLQPGLLQETQYF. In DNA, the CDR3 is TGCGCCAGCAGCTTGCAACCAGGCCTTCTTCAAGAGACCCAGTACTTC.

This clonotype has a handful of counts. The CDR3 region has the DNA TGTGCCAGCAGCGTGATTGCCTACGAGCAGTACTTC. Its translation: CASSVIAYEQYF. This chain joins TRBV7-9 and TRBJ2-7; unclear D gene. CDR3 length equals 12 residues. Per the germline V gene, CDR1 is SEHNR and CDR2 is FQNEAQ (reference sequence). Trimming stripped 5 bases from V and 2 bases from J, with 7 bases between.

This clonotype appeared a few times. J is TRBJ2-1 and V is TRBV4-1, with 10 nucleotides matching TRBD2. Germline-derived CDR1 and CDR2 are MGHRA and YSYEKL. V trimming: 1 base; J trimming: 2 bases; junction bases outside the gene matches: 5. This CDR3 is 17 amino acids long. The CDR3 protein is CASSQVSSGGPYNEQFF. The CDR3 DNA sequence: TGCGCCAGCAGCCAAGTTTCTAGCGGGGGACCCTACAATGAGCAGTTCTTC.

This clonotype has just a few counts. The chain has TRBV4-1 and TRBJ2-5, with D hard to call. The J call could be wrong; TRBJ2-7 is a better fit for the DNA end. The CDR3 totals 15 residues. In germline, CDR1 is MGHRA, CDR2 YSYEKL. CDR3 region: CASSQGPSDTYEQYF. The CDR3 nucleotides read TGCGCCAGCAGCCAAGGCCCCTCGGATACCTACGAGCAGTACTTC.

The sample holds a few counts of this clonotype. CDR3 nucleotide sequence: TGTGCCAGCAGTTACCTAGACCGACGGACCCAGTACTTC. This translates into CASSYLDRRTQYF. The chain joins TRBV6-2 or TRBV6-3 to TRBJ2-5; D not resolved. The CDR3 totals 13 residues. The germline CDR1 and CDR2 sequences are MNHEY and SVGEGT. Between the trimmed V and J ends, which lost 2 bases and 7 bases, there was a span of 11 bases.

This clonotype was seen a handful of times. The chain couples TRBV7-9 to TRBJ1-2; a weak D match, TRBD1 (5 bases). V was pared by 5 bases and J by 8 bases, with 18 bases between. This CDR3 spans 14 amino acids. The germline V gene has CDR1 SEHNR and CDR2 FQNEAQ (reference sequence). The CDR3 reads CASSMGTGLQGYTF. DNA of the CDR3: TGTGCCAGCAGCATGGGGACGGGGTTACAGGGCTACACCTTC.

This clonotype has a handful of counts. The V gene is TRBV5-1, the J gene TRBJ2-1; D is possibly TRBD1 or TRBD2 (6 bases each). V shed 1 base and J shed 6 bases, with 11 bases lying between them. Germline V gives CDR1 SGHRS, CDR2 YFSETQ. The CDR3 is 14 residues long. CDR3 DNA sequence: TGCGCCAGCAGCTTGATGGGGGGCGCCAATGAGCAGTTCTTC. Translating it yields CASSLMGGANEQFF.

There are a few counts of this clonotype. This rearrangement joins TRBV5-6 to TRBJ2-3; 12 nucleotides line up with TRBD2. Germline lookup yields CDR1 SGHDT and CDR2 YYEEEE. The trim removed 3 bases at V and 2 bases at J, leaving 4 bases unmatched. This CDR3 has 16 residues. This chain's CDR3 is CASSSGTSGPTDTQYF. The CDR3 region has the DNA TGTGCCAGCAGCTCGGGGACTAGCGGGCCCACAGATACGCAGTATTTT.

In this sample, this clonotype turned up once. V is TRBV14 and J is TRBJ2-6; TRBD1 aligns across 11 bases. Unmatched junction bases numbered 8, after V lost 4 bases and J lost 0 bases. This CDR3 contains 19 residues. The germline gives CDR1 SGHDN, CDR2 FVKESK. As DNA, the CDR3 is TGTGCCAGCAGCCGGGACAGGGGGAACCATCCCTCTGGGGCCAACGTCCTGACTTTC. Its protein product is CASSRDRGNHPSGANVLTF.

The count of this clonotype is one. This may arise from a read error, as a much more abundant clone is one base away. This sequence joins TRBV24-1 and TRBJ1-2; possibly TRBD1 for D (5 bases). Germline V lookup: CDR1 KGHDR, CDR2 SFDVKD. The CDR3 extends over 14 amino acids. Written as DNA, the CDR3 is TGTGCCACCAGTGATCAACGACAGAGCTATGGCTGCACCTTC. This encodes CATSDQRQSYGCTF.

This sequence joins TRBV6-1 and TRBJ2-1, with 9 bases lining up with TRBD2. TRBJ2-7 explains the end of the DNA better; the J call may be wrong. This CDR3 comprises 15 residues. CDR1 and CDR2 from the germline V gene are MNHNS and SASEGT. The CDR3 loop reads CASSEDLAGTYEQYF. The CDR3 DNA reads as TGTGCCAGCAGTGAAGATCTAGCGGGGACCTACGAGCAGTACTTC.

The J gene is TRBJ1-4, the V gene TRBV4-2; D is unclear. The germline CDR1 and CDR2 sequences are LGHNA and YNFKEQ. The CDR3 length is 13 residues. V was trimmed by 4 bases and J by 7 bases, leaving 10 bases between them. CDR3 region: CASSLEAREKLFF. DNA for the CDR3: TGTGCCAGCAGCCTAGAGGCTCGTGAAAAACTGTTTTTT.

The CDR3 loop is CATSREYSGEYNEQFF. CDR3 nucleotide sequence: TGTGCCACCAGCAGAGAATATAGCGGAGAATACAATGAGCAGTTCTTC. The chain uses TRBV15 and TRBJ2-1; the D gene is possibly TRBD2 (6 bases). The germline V and J ends were trimmed by 0 bases and 4 bases, with 13 bases remaining between them. The CDR3 totals 16 residues. Germline loops: CDR1 LNHNV, CDR2 YYDKDF (reference sequence).